This is a list of T cell receptor beta chains from one sample in a study of PD-L1 blockade in urothelial cancer. Repertoires were generated with immunoSEQ multiplex PCR, while TCRdb's copy carries only in-frame clones and drops some. The sample carries tens of thousands of clones, just over 85% recorded once. Sequencing used PBMCs, obtained around atezolizumab (anti-PD-L1) treatment. The origin of the receptors is a man aged 45-65 years with urothelial cancer. CDR3s include the opening cysteine and the closing phenylalanine or tryptophan. D genes are given only for firm matches. The listing skips clone size in some rows; elsewhere it reads once, few, many or a size class.

J gene: TRBJ1-2; D gene: .; V gene: TRBV7-9; clone size: .; CDR3 protein: CASSDPAGQEYGYTF; CDR3 DNA: TGTGCCAGCAGCGACCCCGCCGGCCAGGAATATGGCTACACCTTC
J gene: TRBJ2-7; D gene: .; V gene: TRBV28; clone size: .; CDR3 protein: CASTSRLGGGSYEQYF; CDR3 DNA: TGTGCCAGCACCTCCCGTCTAGGGGGAGGGTCCTACGAGCAGTACTTC
J gene: TRBJ2-7; D gene: .; V gene: TRBV19; clone size: .; CDR3 protein: CASSEQVTYEQYF; CDR3 DNA: TGTGCCAGTAGCGAACAGGTGACCTACGAGCAGTACTTC
J gene: TRBJ2-1; D gene: .; V gene: TRBV4-1; clone size: .; CDR3 protein: CASSPVAGSSYNEQFF; CDR3 DNA: TGCGCCAGCAGCCCCGTTGCGGGGAGCTCCTACAATGAGCAGTTCTTC
J gene: TRBJ1-2; D gene: TRBD1; V gene: TRBV28; clone size: .; CDR3 protein: CASSLGTGIYGYTF; CDR3 DNA: TGTGCCAGCAGTTTAGGGACAGGGATCTATGGCTACACCTTC
J gene: TRBJ1-3; D gene: .; V gene: TRBV9; clone size: .; CDR3 protein: CASSLRTSSGNTIYF; CDR3 DNA: TGTGCCAGCAGCTTACGGACAAGCTCTGGAAACACCATATATTTT
J gene: TRBJ2-7; D gene: TRBD1; V gene: TRBV13; clone size: .; CDR3 protein: CASSLVPGQGSYEQYF; CDR3 DNA: TGTGCCAGCAGCTTAGTCCCCGGACAGGGCTCCTACGAGCAGTACTTC
J gene: TRBJ2-7; D gene: .; V gene: TRBV7-9; clone size: few; CDR3 protein: CASTPGRSTYEQYF; CDR3 DNA: TGTGCCAGCACCCCAGGAAGGTCTACTTACGAGCAGTACTTC
J gene: TRBJ2-7; D gene: TRBD2; V gene: TRBV5-5; clone size: .; CDR3 protein: CASSFGLAGYEQYF; CDR3 DNA: TGTGCCAGCAGCTTCGGCCTAGCGGGCTACGAGCAGTACTTC
J gene: TRBJ1-5; D gene: .; V gene: TRBV6-6; clone size: .; CDR3 protein: CASSSLGVGNQPQHF; CDR3 DNA: TGTGCCAGCAGTTCGCTAGGGGTCGGCAATCAGCCCCAGCATTTT
J gene: TRBJ1-6; D gene: TRBD1; V gene: TRBV6-1; clone size: once; CDR3 protein: CASSELTGGANSPLHF; CDR3 DNA: TGTGCCAGCAGCGAACTGACAGGGGGCGCAAATTCACCCCTCCACTTT
J gene: TRBJ2-5; D gene: .; V gene: TRBV7-2; clone size: .; CDR3 protein: CASSLRARGRETQYF; CDR3 DNA: TGTGCCAGCAGCCTTCGGGCCCGGGGAAGAGAGACCCAGTACTTC
J gene: TRBJ2-7; D gene: TRBD1; V gene: TRBV5-8; clone size: .; CDR3 protein: CASSWGRGLREQYF; CDR3 DNA: TGTGCCAGCAGCTGGGGCAGGGGGCTAAGGGAGCAGTACTTC
J gene: TRBJ2-7; D gene: .; V gene: TRBV2; clone size: few; CDR3 protein: CASSLDSYEQYF; CDR3 DNA: TGTGCCAGCAGCCTAGACAGCTACGAGCAGTACTTC
J gene: TRBJ2-7; D gene: TRBD2; V gene: TRBV5-1; clone size: .; CDR3 protein: CASRRGQREGSYEQYF; CDR3 DNA: TGCGCCAGCAGAAGAGGACAGCGGGAGGGGTCCTACGAGCAGTACTTC
J gene: TRBJ2-6; D gene: .; V gene: TRBV18; clone size: .; CDR3 protein: CASSPREMVLSGANVLTF; CDR3 DNA: TGTGCCAGCTCACCACGAGAGATGGTCCTATCTGGGGCCAACGTCCTGACTTTC
J gene: TRBJ1-2; D gene: TRBD1; V gene: TRBV30; clone size: once; CDR3 protein: CAWSVQGAERYTF; CDR3 DNA: TGTGCCTGGAGTGTACAGGGGGCGGAACGCTACACCTTC
J gene: TRBJ1-5; D gene: TRBD1; V gene: TRBV28; clone size: once; CDR3 protein: CASSFSDRAGAAQHF; CDR3 DNA: TGTGCCAGCAGTTTTTCGGACAGGGCGGGTGCCGCCCAGCATTTT
J gene: TRBJ2-7; D gene: .; V gene: TRBV7-9; clone size: medium-sized; CDR3 protein: CASSAGMGHEQYF; CDR3 DNA: TGTGCCAGCTCGGCAGGGATGGGCCACGAGCAGTACTTC
J gene: TRBJ2-7; D gene: TRBD2; V gene: TRBV30; clone size: .; CDR3 protein: CALSGSSYEQYF; CDR3 DNA: TGTGCCTTGAGCGGGAGCTCCTACGAGCAGTACTTC
J gene: TRBJ2-3; D gene: .; V gene: TRBV27; clone size: .; CDR3 protein: CASTGLHTDTQYF; CDR3 DNA: TGTGCCAGCACGGGACTTCACACAGATACGCAGTATTTT
J gene: TRBJ1-6; D gene: .; V gene: TRBV19; clone size: .; CDR3 protein: CASAPQGTNNSPLHF; CDR3 DNA: TGTGCCAGCGCACCCCAGGGTACGAATAATTCACCCCTCCACTTT
J gene: TRBJ2-1; D gene: TRBD2; V gene: TRBV10-3; clone size: .; CDR3 protein: CAISELTSGSDEQFF; CDR3 DNA: TGTGCCATCAGTGAGTTGACTAGCGGGAGCGATGAGCAGTTCTTC
J gene: TRBJ2-1; D gene: TRBD2; V gene: TRBV15; clone size: .; CDR3 protein: CATSRDTGGLEQFF; CDR3 DNA: TGTGCCACCAGCAGAGACACGGGGGGGCTTGAGCAGTTCTTC
J gene: TRBJ2-2; D gene: .; V gene: TRBV6-4; clone size: .; CDR3 protein: CASSDSLTGELFF; CDR3 DNA: TGTGCCAGCAGTGACTCCCTAACCGGGGAGCTGTTTTTT
J gene: TRBJ2-1; D gene: TRBD1; V gene: TRBV6-6; clone size: few; CDR3 protein: CASSYGLGGLGEQFF; CDR3 DNA: TGTGCCAGCAGTTACGGTCTAGGGGGCCTAGGTGAGCAGTTCTTC
J gene: TRBJ2-7; D gene: .; V gene: TRBV7-2; clone size: .; CDR3 protein: CASSPGLLSYEQYF; CDR3 DNA: TGTGCCAGCAGCCCGGGACTCCTATCCTACGAGCAGTACTTC
J gene: TRBJ2-7; D gene: TRBD2; V gene: TRBV5-5; clone size: .; CDR3 protein: CASSLNSGTYEQYF; CDR3 DNA: TGTGCCAGCAGCTTGAATAGCGGGACTTACGAGCAGTACTTC
J gene: TRBJ2-1; D gene: .; V gene: TRBV5-1; clone size: .; CDR3 protein: CASSLFSSTRGRFF; CDR3 DNA: TGCGCCAGCAGCTTGTTTTCGTCCACCCGGGGAAGGTTCTTC
J gene: TRBJ2-1; D gene: TRBD1; V gene: TRBV4-1; clone size: .; CDR3 protein: CASSLPDRNNEQFF; CDR3 DNA: TGCGCCAGCAGCCTTCCGGACAGGAACAATGAGCAGTTCTTC
J gene: TRBJ1-2; D gene: .; V gene: TRBV19; clone size: once; CDR3 protein: CASMGQNNYGYTF; CDR3 DNA: TGTGCCAGTATGGGACAAAATAACTATGGCTACACCTTC
J gene: TRBJ2-3; D gene: .; V gene: TRBV20-1; clone size: .; CDR3 protein: CSATSDTQYF; CDR3 DNA: TGCAGTGCTACATCAGATACGCAGTATTTT
J gene: TRBJ1-2; D gene: .; V gene: TRBV6-1; clone size: .; CDR3 protein: CASSDPGKANYGYTF; CDR3 DNA: TGTGCCAGCAGTGACCCAGGGAAAGCTAACTATGGCTACACCTTC
J gene: TRBJ2-5; D gene: .; V gene: TRBV7-3; clone size: .; CDR3 protein: CASFERRTQYF; CDR3 DNA: TGTGCCAGCTTTGAAAGGAGGACCCAGTACTTC
J gene: TRBJ2-2; D gene: .; V gene: TRBV2; clone size: .; CDR3 protein: CASREGGELFF; CDR3 DNA: TGTGCCAGCAGGGAGGGTGGGGAGCTGTTTTTT
J gene: TRBJ2-2; D gene: TRBD1; V gene: TRBV5-4; clone size: .; CDR3 protein: CASSPGQGNTGELFF; CDR3 DNA: TGTGCCAGCAGCCCGGGACAGGGGAACACCGGGGAGCTGTTTTTT
J gene: TRBJ1-2; D gene: .; V gene: TRBV7-2; clone size: .; CDR3 protein: CASSLGRVGGYTF; CDR3 DNA: TGTGCCAGCAGCTTAGGCAGGGTAGGAGGCTACACCTTC